Below are 16 T cell receptor beta chains sequenced from a single sample in a study of blood T cell repertoires in COVID-19. Sequencing was performed with immunoSEQ multiplex PCR; in TCRdb, only in-frame clones are kept and a portion is missing. The sample comprises approximately 300,000 clones, 70% to 90% of which are singletons, and 0.87% rests with the top ten. Sequenced input: peripheral blood. These receptors originate from a human donor with COVID-19, enrolled during active disease. The donor label of this sample is uncertain.

This chain connects TRBV6-5 to TRBJ1-1; 8 nucleotides align to TRBD1. Looked up from germline, CDR1 is MNHEY and CDR2 is SVGAGI. The V and J ends lost 0 bases and 2 bases, in that order; junction bases with no gene match: 2. The CDR3 consists of 15 residues. The CDR3 DNA follows: TGTGCCAGCAGTTACTCGGGACAGGTAAACACTGAAGCTTTCTTT. Translation: CASSYSGQVNTEAFF.

The chain employs TRBV6-2 or TRBV6-3 and TRBJ1-4; weak D call: TRBD1 (6 bases). Germline CDR1 is MNHEY and CDR2 is SVGEGT. V lost 2 bases and J 8 bases, leaving 6 bases between the germline ends. This CDR3 spans 12 amino acids. Written as DNA, the CDR3 is TGTGCCAGCAGTTACGGACAGGAAAAACTGTTTTTT. Amino acids: CASSYGQEKLFF.

The J gene is TRBJ2-3, the V gene TRBV6-1; TRBD1 is a possible D gene (6 bases). This CDR3 spans 15 amino acids. Germline V gene data show CDR1 as MNHNS and CDR2 as SASEGT. Trimming cost V 2 bases and J 8 bases, with 17 bases left between them. This CDR3 reads CASSERGLAGVTQYF. The CDR3 nucleotides read TGTGCCAGCAGTGAAAGAGGGCTAGCAGGGGTTACGCAGTATTTT.

A few counts support this clone. CDR3 sequence (DNA): TGTGCCAGCAGCCAACGAACTAGCGGAGGCAATGAGCAGTTCTTC. It is translated as CASSQRTSGGNEQFF. The rearrangement joins TRBV3-1 (or the pseudogene TRBV3-2) to TRBJ2-1; 8 bases agree with TRBD2. Germline V gene data show CDR1 as LGHDT and CDR2 as YNNKEL (reference sequence). V was pared by 2 bases and J by 6 bases, with 6 bases of the junction left unmatched. The CDR3 has 15 residues.

The CDR3 sequence: CASSSTGGNSEKLFF. CDR3 in DNA: TGTGCCAGCAGCTCGACAGGGGGCAACTCTGAAAAACTGTTTTTT. This chain connects TRBV6-6 to TRBJ1-4; 10 bases are shared with TRBD1. CDR3 length: 15 residues. Unmatched junction bases numbered 8, after V lost 6 bases and J lost 7 bases. Germline V lookup: CDR1 MNHNY, CDR2 SVGAGI (reference sequence).

This clone was seen a handful of times. This chain connects TRBV18 to TRBJ2-2; D ambiguous. Germline V CDR1 and CDR2: KGHSH, LQKENI. V was shortened by 5 bases and J by 6 bases, with 13 bases between the two germline ends. The CDR3 is 14 amino acids. As DNA, the CDR3 is TGTGCCAGCTCAATCTCCCGAGGCGCCGGGGAGCTGTTTTTT. Its translation is CASSISRGAGELFF.

This chain connects TRBV28 to TRBJ2-7; 7 bases agree with TRBD1. The J segment lost 2 bases and the V segment lost 4 bases, leaving 8 bases of the junction unmatched. CDR1 MDHEN and CDR2 SYDVKM come from the germline V gene. The CDR3 totals 15 residues. Here the CDR3 DNA reads TGTGCCAGCAGTTCTGGACAGGTCCTAGCCTACGAGCAGTACTTC. Encoded protein: CASSSGQVLAYEQYF.

This chain links TRBV29-1 with TRBJ2-1, with a tentative D call TRBD1 (5 bases). CDR1 and CDR2 from the germline V gene are SQVTM and ANQGSEA. The CDR3 is made up of 17 amino acids. The V gene lost 1 base and the J gene lost 0 bases, with 16 bases spanning the gap. In DNA form, the CDR3 reads TGCAGCGTTGAAGGGGCCAGGGATCGAGGCTCCTACAATGAGCAGTTCTTC. Translating gives CSVEGARDRGSYNEQFF.

This clone occurred once. The chain links TRBV7-9 to TRBJ1-1, with 10 bases aligning to TRBD1. The CDR3 totals 15 residues. J gave up 10 bases and V 4 bases, and 12 bases lay outside the gene matches. From germline, CDR1 is SEHNR and CDR2 FQNEAQ (reference sequence). CDR3 protein: CASSSGDRGQEVAFF. The CDR3 DNA reads as TGTGCCAGCAGCTCCGGCGACAGGGGGCAAGAGGTAGCTTTCTTT. The variable domain in full, completed from reference TRBV7-9 and TRBJ1-1, reads DTGVSQNPRHKITKRGQNVTFRCDPISEHNRLYWYRQTLGQGPEFLTYFQNEAQLEKSRLLSDRFSAERPKGSFSTLEIQRTEQGDSAMYLCASSSGDRGQEVAFFGQGTRLTVV.

The rearrangement uses TRBV5-1 and TRBJ2-1, with 9 bases identical to TRBD2. Germline CDR1 reads SGHRS; CDR2 reads YFSETQ. J lost 4 bases, V lost 5 bases, and 10 bases had no gene match. The CDR3 has 16 residues. The CDR3 region is CASSTAGGESYNEQFF. The CDR3 DNA sequence: TGCGCCAGCAGTACAGCGGGAGGAGAAAGTTACAATGAGCAGTTCTTC.

The table lists this clone with a count of one. Written as DNA, the CDR3 is TGTGCCAGCAGCTTAGGGGGACAGGGCGCTAACTATGGCTACACCTTC. Translation gives CASSLGGQGANYGYTF. This rearrangement joins TRBV9 to TRBJ1-2; 9 bases are shared with TRBD1. The CDR3 sequence is 16 residues long. Germline CDR1 and CDR2: SGDLS and YYNGEE. V lost 4 bases to trimming and J lost 0 bases; unmatched junction nucleotides: 7. The full variable domain, in which reference TRBV9 and TRBJ1-2 provide the parts outside the CDR3, is DSGVTQTPKHLITATGQRVTLRCSPRSGDLSVYWYQQSLDQGLQFLIQYYNGEERAKGNILERFSAQQFPDLHSELNLSSLELGDSALYFCASSLGGQGANYGYTFGSGTRLTVV.

The chain links TRBV5-1 to TRBJ2-7, with D tentatively TRBD1 (5 bases). Looked up from germline, CDR1 is SGHRS and CDR2 is YFSETQ. V was trimmed by 0 bases and J by 0 bases, leaving 7 bases between them. The CDR3 is 14 residues long. The CDR3 loop is CASSLVRGSYEQYF. CDR3 nucleotides: TGCGCCAGCAGCTTGGTAAGGGGCTCCTACGAGCAGTACTTC.

This rearrangement joins TRBV10-3 to TRBJ2-1; 9 positions match TRBD2. Germline CDR1 and CDR2: ENHRY and SYGVKD. The J segment lost 6 bases and the V segment lost 5 bases, leaving 8 bases of the junction unmatched. The length of the CDR3 is 15 residues. CDR3 nucleotide sequence: TGTGCCATCAGTATTGGCGGGAGGGGGGGCAATGAGCAGTTCTTC. Translating it yields CAISIGGRGGNEQFF.

The genes are TRBV6-5 and TRBJ1-3; 7 bases line up with TRBD1. CDR1 and CDR2 (germline): MNHEY, SVGAGI. The CDR3 totals 13 residues. This CDR3 is CAARTGSGNTIYF. The DNA of the CDR3 is TGTGCTGCGCGGACAGGCTCTGGAAACACCATATATTTT.

V is TRBV28 and J is TRBJ1-5; D gene uncertain. From germline, CDR1 is MDHEN and CDR2 SYDVKM. The CDR3 runs to 13 residues. Here the CDR3 DNA reads TGTGCAGCGGCCGTATATAGCAATCAGCCCCAGCATTTT. Amino acid sequence: CAAAVYSNQPQHF.

The V and J genes are TRBV4-2 and TRBJ2-3; 13 bases match TRBD2. Germline lookup yields CDR1 LGHNA and CDR2 YNFKEQ. V shed 1 base and J 11 bases; nucleotides not matched to a gene: 12. The CDR3 covers 17 residues. This chain's CDR3 is CASSQVVARTSGSRQYF. The CDR3, as DNA: TGTGCCAGCAGCCAAGTTGTCGCCAGGACTAGCGGGAGTAGGCAGTATTTT.